A selection of T cell receptor beta chains follows, all from one sample in a study of shared clonotypes between healthy human individuals. Sequenced by immunoSEQ multiplex PCR; TCRdb stores in-frame clones only, minus some. This sample carries around 580,000 clones, roughly 98% of them seen once, and the ten largest clones take 0.3%. The sample comprised naive CD8+ T cells sorted from blood. The receptors here all came from a man aged 25 to 40 in good health. The CDR3 runs from the conserved cysteine through the conserved F or W. D genes are given only for firm matches. Clone size is shown for a subset of rows, as once, few, many or a class of expanded clone.

-,-,TRBV7-9,TRBJ1-2,TGTGCCAGCAGCTCGCCGGAATTCGGTGGAAACACCTTC,CASSSPEFGGNTF
-,-,TRBV19,TRBJ2-7,TGTGCCAGTAGTATCGGGGGCGACGAGCAGTACTTC,CASSIGGDEQYF
-,-,TRBV10-3,TRBJ1-5,TGTGCCATCAGTGACGATAGAATAGGGGGCAATCAGCCCCAGCATTTT,CAISDDRIGGNQPQHF
-,once,TRBV6-4,TRBJ2-1,TGTGCCAGCAGCCCTACCCATACTAGCAATGAGCAGTTCTTC,CASSPTHTSNEQFF
-,-,TRBV7-9,TRBJ2-7,TGTGCCAGCAGCTTAGCACGTAGAGGGGGTAAGGGCGAGCAGTACTTC,CASSLARRGGKGEQYF
-,-,TRBV7-6,TRBJ2-7,TGTGCCAGCAGCTTAGGCGCCACGTACGAGCAGTACTTC,CASSLGATYEQYF
TRBD1,-,TRBV11-3,TRBJ2-1,TGTGCCAGCAGCCCATACAGGGGTGCGTCCTACAATGAGCAGTTCTTC,CASSPYRGASYNEQFF
-,-,TRBV15,TRBJ2-7,TGTGCCACCAGCAGAGAGAGTAGTGGCGAGCAGTACTTC,CATSRESSGEQYF
TRBD2,-,TRBV29-1,TRBJ2-5,TGCAGCGTTGAAGGAGGGGCTAGCGGAAAAAACCAAGAGACCCAGTACTTC,CSVEGGASGKNQETQYF
TRBD2,-,TRBV29-1,TRBJ2-7,TGCAGCGTTGAAGATGGCGGGGATAGCGGGGTCTACGAGCAGTACTTC,CSVEDGGDSGVYEQYF
TRBD2,-,TRBV4-1,TRBJ2-5,TGCGCCAGCAGCCTAAGTGGGACTAGCTCACAAGAGACCCAGTACTTC,CASSLSGTSSQETQYF
-,once,TRBV9,TRBJ1-2,TGTGCCAGCAGCGGAACACGAACAACTGGCTACACCTTC,CASSGTRTTGYTF
-,-,TRBV6-5,TRBJ1-5,TGTGCCAGCAGTCTAGGGACGGGGGAGGATCAGCCCCAGCATTTT,CASSLGTGEDQPQHF
-,-,TRBV27,TRBJ2-1,TGTGCCAGCAGTTTATGGTCGGGGTCGAACAATGAGCAGTTCTTC,CASSLWSGSNNEQFF
-,-,TRBV9,TRBJ1-1,TGTGCCAGCAGCGTAGTCACTGAAGCTTTCTTT,CASSVVTEAFF
-,-,TRBV28,TRBJ2-5,TGTGCCAGCAGTGCTCGATGGAGGGACGAGACCCAGTACTTC,CASSARWRDETQYF
TRBD2,-,TRBV14,TRBJ2-3,TGTGCCAGCAGCCAAGGGGTAGCGGGAAGACACACAGATACGCAGTATTTT,CASSQGVAGRHTDTQYF
-,-,TRBV9,TRBJ2-2,TGTGCCAGCAGCGTACAGGGGTTAGGCGGGGAGCTGTTTTTT,CASSVQGLGGELFF
-,-,TRBV4-3,TRBJ1-3,TGCGCCAGCAGCCAGTCCGAACCGCGGGTCGGGGCGACCTCTGGAAACACCATATATTTT,CASSQSEPRVGATSGNTIYF
-,-,TRBV7-9,TRBJ2-7,TGTGCCAGCAGCCCTAGAGACAGGAGACTCTACGAGCAGTACTTC,CASSPRDRRLYEQYF
-,once,TRBV7-8,TRBJ2-3,TGTGCCAGCAGCTCCGGAGGAGACACAGATACGCAGTATTTT,CASSSGGDTDTQYF
TRBD2,-,TRBV27,TRBJ2-7,TGTGCCAGCAGTTTTCTAGCGGGAACGCAGTACGAGCAGTACTTC,CASSFLAGTQYEQYF
-,-,TRBV6-1,TRBJ1-5,TGTGCCAGCAGTGAATCAGGGGCTATAAATCAGCCCCAGCATTTT,CASSESGAINQPQHF
-,-,TRBV7-2,TRBJ2-7,TGTGCCAGCAGCTTATATCCCGGAACCTACGAGCAGTACTTC,CASSLYPGTYEQYF
-,-,TRBV27,TRBJ2-1,TGTGCCAGCAGTTTATTAGGACTTGCTCACTCCTACAATGAGCAGTTCTTC,CASSLLGLAHSYNEQFF
-,-,TRBV7-9,TRBJ2-7,TGTGCCAGCAGCTTACTCAGGGACCACTACGAGCAGTACTTC,CASSLLRDHYEQYF